This T cell receptor beta chain stems from a study of cytomegalovirus exposure and HLA in healthy donors. Overall study findings and caveats: Owing to their indistinguishability, certain V segments, notably TRBV6-2 and TRBV6-3, were excluded. The study assumed roughly uniform donor sequencing depth for presence/absence analyses.

Germline CDR1 and CDR2: MDHEN and SYDVKM. V was trimmed by 6 bases and J by 2 bases, leaving 13 bases between them. This CDR3 has 14 residues. Points on this clone: Its antigen remains unknown.

PCR used 60 Vbeta primers and 13 Jbeta primers. Produced via immunoSEQ multiplex PCR; TCRdb's table is partial and in-frame only. The sample yields roughly 150,000 clones, around 72% seen once. The receptor's source is a female donor in good health and CMV-seronegative. The chain recombines TRBV28 with TRBJ1-2; a possible D gene is TRBD1 (5 bases). The sample was PBMCs. This CDR3 reads CASRGWGVNYGYTF. In nucleotides, the CDR3 is TGTGCCAGCAGGGGTTGGGGGGTCAACTATGGCTACACCTTC.